This T cell receptor (beta chain) is from a study of blood T cell repertoires in COVID-19. The CDR3 length is 17 residues. CDR1 and CDR2 from the germline V gene are SEHNR and FQNEAQ (reference sequence). J lost 3 bases, V lost 4 bases, and 3 bases had no gene match. This table comes from immunoSEQ multiplex PCR, and its TCRdb copy is limited to in-frame clones, with some not included. The sample includes just over 300,000 clones, 65% to 90% seen only once; the top ten take about 4.1%. Each participant's cohort was designated according to participant-reported clinical history. Sequenced sample: PBMCs or T cells enriched from blood (not recorded which). The TCR comes from a man aged 30 to 45 who had recovered from COVID-19. The chain employs TRBV7-9 and TRBJ2-2, with 15 bases aligning to TRBD2. In nucleotides, the CDR3 is TGTGCCAGCAGCTGGACTAGCGGGGGGGCCGACACCGGGGAGCTGTTTTTT. Translation gives CASSWTSGGADTGELFF.